This note documents a single T cell receptor (beta chain) sequence. Clinical history as reported by participants underpinned cohort assignment. These data belong to a study of blood T cell repertoires in COVID-19. The authors' processing: Counts of nucleated cells, estimated from reference gene primer amplification, were obtained. Using immunoSEQ multiplex PCR, the repertoire was profiled, and TCRdb retains in-frame clones only, with some absent. That table supplies the V and J calls and clone size; D and trimming were determined from the DNA. The table includes under 500,000 clones, around nine tenths detected once. The V gene's germline CDR1 is SQVTM and CDR2 ANQGSEA. CDR3 length equals 16 residues. Trimming took 3 bases from V and 3 from J, leaving 18 bases between them.

This chain uses TRBV29-1 with TRBJ2-1; no firm D call. Material for sequencing was PBMCs or T cells enriched from blood (not recorded which). The clonotype originates from a woman younger than 30 with acute COVID-19. The CDR3 is CSVDTDSTSYYNEQFF. CDR3 DNA: TGCAGCGTTGATACAGATTCTACATCCTACTACAATGAGCAGTTCTTC.